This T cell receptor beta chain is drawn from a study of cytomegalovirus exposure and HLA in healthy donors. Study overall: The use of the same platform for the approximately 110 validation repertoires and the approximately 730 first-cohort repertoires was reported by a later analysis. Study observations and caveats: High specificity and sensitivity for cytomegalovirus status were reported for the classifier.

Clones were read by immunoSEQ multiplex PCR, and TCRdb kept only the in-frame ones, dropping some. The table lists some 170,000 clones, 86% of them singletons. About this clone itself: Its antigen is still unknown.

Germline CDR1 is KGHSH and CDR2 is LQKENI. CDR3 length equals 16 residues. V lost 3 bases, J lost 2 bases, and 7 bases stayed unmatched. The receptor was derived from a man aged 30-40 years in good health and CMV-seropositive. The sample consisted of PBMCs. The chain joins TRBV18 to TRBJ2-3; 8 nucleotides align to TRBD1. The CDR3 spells CASSPPGQEYTDTQYF. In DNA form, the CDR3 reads TGTGCCAGCTCACCTCCGGGACAGGAATACACAGATACGCAGTATTTT.